Listed here are 2 T cell receptor beta chains from one sample, sequenced in a study of blood T cell repertoires in COVID-19. Sequencing used immunoSEQ multiplex PCR; TCRdb keeps in-frame clones, though not all of them. The sample records over 400,000 clones, roughly 88% being singletons. Sample: peripheral blood. These receptors were obtained from a human donor in a cohort sampled during active COVID-19.

The chain has TRBV4-1 and TRBJ2-7, with D hard to call. The ends were cut back, 2 bases at V and 2 bases at J, with 10 bases in the middle. This CDR3 is 14 amino acids long. CDR1 and CDR2 from the germline V gene are MGHRA and YSYEKL. CDR3 sequence reads: CASSQMATTYEQYF. CDR3 bases: TGCGCCAGCAGCCAAATGGCCACGACCTACGAGCAGTACTTC.

The chain's CDR3 is CASSIGQGAFGYTF. In DNA form, the CDR3 reads TGTGCCAGCAGCATAGGACAGGGGGCGTTTGGCTACACCTTC. The rearrangement links TRBV7-3 to TRBJ1-2, with 11 bases aligning to TRBD1. The CDR3 covers 14 residues. Germline V gives CDR1 SGHTA, CDR2 FQGTGA. Trimming took 5 bases from V and 7 from J; bases not matched to a gene: 6.